This T cell receptor beta chain was obtained from a study of spatial heterogeneity in lung cancer. The wider study: Sequences of the beta chain were consistently detected in greater numbers than alpha-chain sequences. Combinations of a unique TCR and a UMI were tallied in raw reads, and on average each appeared more than ten times.

The V end was cut by 1 base, the J end by 3 bases, with 11 bases between. The CDR3 totals 15 residues. Germline V gene lookup returns CDR1 MGHDK and CDR2 SYGVNS. Study-wide results and limits: In tumor T cells, estimated coverage reached around 7% for alpha chains and around 12% for beta chains. Within tumors, counts of expanded alpha and beta TCRs tracked tumor mutation counts.

The time point is: sample taken at primary tumor resection. Unsorted whole RNA from tumor, nontumor lung or frozen PBMC underwent sequencing. This clonotype is deemed medium-sized (0.01 to 0.1%). Its antigen is still unknown. This beta chain lies outside the target of a library built for alpha chains; its clone size means little. TCRdb independently ran MiXCR on the 5' RACE reads; one entry per CDR3 protein. The sample shows fewer than 8,500 distinct CDR3 sequences, under 8.5% of them seen only once. The origin of this receptor is a male donor with early-stage non-small cell lung cancer. The sample here was lung tumor tissue, taken at surgery. The chain carries TRBV25-1 and TRBJ2-3; weak D call: TRBD2 (5 bases). This CDR3 is CASSEFLSGTDTQYF. The CDR3 coding sequence is TGTGCCAGCAGTGAATTCCTTTCGGGGACAGATACGCAGTATTTT.